This is a list of T cell receptor beta chains from one sample in a study of cytomegalovirus exposure and HLA in healthy donors. TCRdb's table, derived via immunoSEQ multiplex PCR, lists solely in-frame clones and lacks some. The sample holds about 160,000 clones, more than 65% seen once. The sample taken for sequencing was PBMCs. The receptor source for this set is a man in his forties or fifties in good health and CMV-seropositive. CDR3s include the opening cysteine and the closing phenylalanine or tryptophan. D genes are given only for firm matches. Clone size appears in some rows only: once, few, many, or a class for an expanded clone.

v_gene: TRBV2; d_gene: NA; len: 13; abundance: NA; j_gene: TRBJ1-2; CDR3aa: CASRWYGGDGYTF; CDR3nt: TGTGCCAGCAGATGGTACGGGGGAGATGGCTACACCTTC
v_gene: TRBV9; d_gene: TRBD1; len: 17; abundance: NA; j_gene: TRBJ2-3; CDR3aa: CASSVSRTGPSTDTQYF; CDR3nt: TGTGCCAGCAGCGTCTCAAGGACAGGGCCTAGCACAGATACGCAGTATTTT
v_gene: TRBV7-3; d_gene: TRBD1; len: 14; abundance: NA; j_gene: TRBJ2-3; CDR3aa: CASSSGGGADTRYF; CDR3nt: TGTGCCAGCAGCTCAGGGGGCGGTGCAGATACGCGGTATTTT
v_gene: TRBV27; d_gene: TRBD2; len: 14; abundance: few; j_gene: TRBJ2-1; CDR3aa: CASSPGTSIDEQFF; CDR3nt: TGTGCCAGCAGCCCCGGGACTAGCATCGATGAGCAGTTCTTC
v_gene: TRBV19; d_gene: NA; len: 15; abundance: NA; j_gene: TRBJ1-2; CDR3aa: CASRGGPTWNYGYTF; CDR3nt: TGTGCCAGTAGGGGGGGACCGACTTGGAACTATGGCTACACCTTC
v_gene: TRBV5-1; d_gene: NA; len: 16; abundance: NA; j_gene: TRBJ2-2; CDR3aa: CASSLGALANTGELFF; CDR3nt: TGCGCCAGCAGCTTGGGGGCCCTCGCTAACACCGGGGAGCTGTTTTTT
v_gene: TRBV10-3; d_gene: TRBD1; len: 12; abundance: NA; j_gene: TRBJ1-1; CDR3aa: CAIGDRNTEAFF; CDR3nt: TGTGCTATCGGGGACAGGAACACTGAAGCTTTCTTT
v_gene: TRBV29-1; d_gene: TRBD2; len: 15; abundance: NA; j_gene: TRBJ2-3; CDR3aa: CSVEGLAGVPDTQYF; CDR3nt: TGCAGCGTTGAAGGACTAGCGGGGGTCCCAGATACGCAGTATTTT
v_gene: TRBV25-1; d_gene: NA; len: 12; abundance: NA; j_gene: TRBJ1-6; CDR3aa: CASSDQNSPLHF; CDR3nt: TGTGCCAGCAGTGACCAAAATTCACCCCTCCACTTT
v_gene: TRBV4-1; d_gene: TRBD2; len: 15; abundance: NA; j_gene: TRBJ2-1; CDR3aa: CASSLAGGAYNEQFF; CDR3nt: TGCGCCAGCAGCCTAGCGGGGGGCGCCTACAATGAGCAGTTCTTC
v_gene: TRBV28; d_gene: NA; len: 14; abundance: NA; j_gene: TRBJ1-4; CDR3aa: CASSFGHSNEKLFF; CDR3nt: TGTGCCAGCAGTTTTGGACATTCTAATGAAAAACTGTTTTTT
v_gene: TRBV7-6; d_gene: NA; len: 13; abundance: once; j_gene: TRBJ2-2; CDR3aa: CASSPGVSGELFF; CDR3nt: TGTGCCAGCAGCCCAGGGGTATCCGGGGAGCTGTTTTTT
v_gene: TRBV5-6; d_gene: NA; len: 13; abundance: NA; j_gene: TRBJ1-2; CDR3aa: CASSLAAGDGYTF; CDR3nt: TGTGCCAGCAGCTTGGCGGCAGGGGATGGCTACACCTTC
v_gene: TRBV11-2; d_gene: NA; len: 14; abundance: NA; j_gene: TRBJ1-1; CDR3aa: CASSLAGANTEAFF; CDR3nt: TGTGCCAGCAGCTTGGCAGGGGCGAACACTGAAGCTTTCTTT
v_gene: TRBV15; d_gene: NA; len: 13; abundance: NA; j_gene: TRBJ2-5; CDR3aa: CATSRGRVETQYF; CDR3nt: TGTGCCACCAGCAGAGGGAGAGTGGAGACCCAGTACTTC
v_gene: TRBV4-1; d_gene: NA; len: 15; abundance: NA; j_gene: TRBJ1-1; CDR3aa: CASSFGGSTNTEAFF; CDR3nt: TGCGCCAGCAGCTTCGGGGGTTCAACTAACACTGAAGCTTTCTTT
v_gene: TRBV7-3; d_gene: NA; len: 14; abundance: NA; j_gene: TRBJ2-3; CDR3aa: CASSLGSFTDTQYF; CDR3nt: TGTGCCAGCAGCTTAGGCTCCTTCACAGATACGCAGTATTTT
v_gene: TRBV11-3; d_gene: TRBD1; len: 14; abundance: NA; j_gene: TRBJ2-5; CDR3aa: CASRGGQKQETQYF; CDR3nt: TGTGCCAGCAGAGGGGGCCAAAAACAAGAGACCCAGTACTTC
v_gene: TRBV6-6; d_gene: NA; len: 13; abundance: NA; j_gene: TRBJ1-1; CDR3aa: CASTTSRAVEAFF; CDR3nt: TGTGCCAGCACCACAAGCAGGGCGGTAGAAGCTTTCTTT
v_gene: TRBV6-1; d_gene: TRBD1; len: 17; abundance: once; j_gene: TRBJ1-5; CDR3aa: CASSGQGAKASNQPQHF; CDR3nt: TGTGCCAGCAGTGGGCAGGGGGCCAAAGCGAGCAATCAGCCCCAGCATTTT
v_gene: TRBV6-5; d_gene: TRBD2; len: 15; abundance: NA; j_gene: TRBJ2-1; CDR3aa: CASSLLAGGHPEQFF; CDR3nt: TGTGCCAGCAGCTTACTAGCGGGAGGCCACCCTGAGCAGTTCTTC
v_gene: TRBV12-5; d_gene: TRBD1; len: 15; abundance: NA; j_gene: TRBJ2-7; CDR3aa: CASGLGGQGAHEQYF; CDR3nt: TGTGCTAGTGGTTTGGGGGGACAGGGGGCCCACGAGCAGTACTTC
v_gene: TRBV6-4; d_gene: NA; len: 16; abundance: NA; j_gene: TRBJ1-6; CDR3aa: CASNRGGSSYNSPLHF; CDR3nt: TGTGCCAGCAATAGGGGGGGGAGCTCCTATAATTCACCCCTCCACTTT
v_gene: TRBV7-9; d_gene: NA; len: 11; abundance: NA; j_gene: TRBJ2-2; CDR3aa: CSSSSSGELFF; CDR3nt: TGTTCCAGCAGCTCCTCCGGGGAGCTGTTTTTT
v_gene: TRBV5-6; d_gene: TRBD1; len: 16; abundance: NA; j_gene: TRBJ2-5; CDR3aa: CASSLVPGRQGETQYF; CDR3nt: TGTGCCAGCAGCTTAGTTCCCGGCAGACAGGGGGAGACCCAGTACTTC
v_gene: TRBV2; d_gene: NA; len: 13; abundance: once; j_gene: TRBJ1-1; CDR3aa: CASSEAWSTEAFF; CDR3nt: TGTGCCAGCAGTGAAGCGTGGAGCACTGAAGCTTTCTTT
v_gene: TRBV7-6; d_gene: TRBD1; len: 16; abundance: NA; j_gene: TRBJ2-7; CDR3aa: CASSLDWVGTGSEQYF; CDR3nt: TGTGCCAGCAGCTTAGACTGGGTGGGGACAGGGAGCGAGCAGTACTTC
v_gene: TRBV6-5; d_gene: TRBD1; len: 14; abundance: few; j_gene: TRBJ1-1; CDR3aa: CATRTGFMNTEAFF; CDR3nt: TGTGCCACGCGGACAGGGTTCATGAACACTGAAGCTTTCTTT
v_gene: TRBV30; d_gene: NA; len: 14; abundance: NA; j_gene: TRBJ1-6; CDR3aa: CAWKGGLNNSPLHF; CDR3nt: TGTGCCTGGAAAGGGGGTCTTAATAATTCACCCCTCCACTTT
v_gene: TRBV19; d_gene: NA; len: 15; abundance: NA; j_gene: TRBJ1-4; CDR3aa: CASNRGGLRGEKLFF; CDR3nt: TGTGCCAGTAACCGTGGGGGTCTAAGGGGGGAAAAACTGTTTTTT
v_gene: TRBV9; d_gene: NA; len: 15; abundance: NA; j_gene: TRBJ1-1; CDR3aa: CASSSSRGMNTEAFF; CDR3nt: TGTGCCAGCAGCTCAAGCAGGGGAATGAACACTGAAGCTTTCTTT
v_gene: TRBV4-2; d_gene: NA; len: 17; abundance: NA; j_gene: TRBJ2-7; CDR3aa: CASSQDNERGSSYEQYF; CDR3nt: TGTGCCAGCAGCCAAGACAACGAACGGGGGAGCTCCTACGAGCAGTACTTC
v_gene: TRBV2; d_gene: NA; len: 16; abundance: NA; j_gene: TRBJ2-7; CDR3aa: CASSEGKYGGIDEQYF; CDR3nt: TGTGCCAGCAGTGAAGGCAAATACGGAGGGATCGACGAGCAGTACTTC
v_gene: TRBV6-5; d_gene: NA; len: 15; abundance: NA; j_gene: TRBJ1-6; CDR3aa: CASRDTPGGGGPLHF; CDR3nt: TGTGCCAGCAGAGATACTCCGGGCGGCGGGGGACCCCTCCACTTT
v_gene: TRBV6-4; d_gene: TRBD1; len: 15; abundance: NA; j_gene: TRBJ2-2; CDR3aa: CASSPQGANTGELFF; CDR3nt: TGTGCCAGCAGCCCACAGGGGGCGAACACCGGGGAGCTGTTTTTT
v_gene: TRBV6-1; d_gene: TRBD1; len: 14; abundance: NA; j_gene: TRBJ1-2; CDR3aa: CASSLAPGQPAGTF; CDR3nt: TGTGCCAGCAGCCTAGCCCCGGGACAGCCGGCTGGCACCTTC
v_gene: TRBV6-5; d_gene: NA; len: 15; abundance: NA; j_gene: TRBJ1-6; CDR3aa: CASSYWREGNSPLHF; CDR3nt: TGTGCCAGCAGTTACTGGCGGGAGGGGAATTCACCCCTCCACTTT
v_gene: TRBV6-1; d_gene: TRBD2; len: 12; abundance: NA; j_gene: TRBJ2-7; CDR3aa: CASSGGVYEQYF; CDR3nt: TGTGCCAGCAGCGGGGGGGTCTACGAGCAGTACTTC
v_gene: TRBV6-1; d_gene: NA; len: 14; abundance: once; j_gene: TRBJ2-7; CDR3aa: CASSEVLSNYEQYF; CDR3nt: TGTGCCAGCAGTGAGGTCTTGTCTAACTACGAGCAGTACTTC
v_gene: TRBV18; d_gene: TRBD1; len: 14; abundance: NA; j_gene: TRBJ2-1; CDR3aa: CASSGQESYNEQFF; CDR3nt: TGTGCCAGCTCCGGACAGGAATCCTACAATGAGCAGTTCTTC
v_gene: TRBV11-1; d_gene: TRBD1; len: 16; abundance: few; j_gene: TRBJ1-2; CDR3aa: CASSYGTDEANYGYTF; CDR3nt: TGTGCCAGCAGCTATGGGACAGATGAAGCTAACTATGGCTACACCTTC
v_gene: TRBV6-5; d_gene: TRBD1; len: 15; abundance: NA; j_gene: TRBJ1-1; CDR3aa: CASSFRGQGNTEAFF; CDR3nt: TGTGCCAGCAGTTTCCGAGGACAGGGCAACACTGAAGCTTTCTTT
v_gene: TRBV5-4; d_gene: NA; len: 14; abundance: NA; j_gene: TRBJ1-6; CDR3aa: CASSLGQINSPPHF; CDR3nt: TGTGCCAGCAGCTTGGGACAGATCAATTCACCCCCCCACTTT
v_gene: TRBV11-1; d_gene: TRBD1; len: 15; abundance: few; j_gene: TRBJ2-2; CDR3aa: CASSLVDRGTGELFF; CDR3nt: TGTGCCAGCAGCTTAGTGGACAGGGGGACCGGGGAGCTGTTTTTT
v_gene: TRBV5-5; d_gene: TRBD2; len: 15; abundance: NA; j_gene: TRBJ2-2; CDR3aa: CASSLAGVATGELFF; CDR3nt: TGTGCCAGCAGTCTAGCGGGAGTCGCCACCGGGGAGCTGTTTTTT
v_gene: TRBV5-1; d_gene: NA; len: 16; abundance: NA; j_gene: TRBJ2-7; CDR3aa: CASSPLAADGRSEQYF; CDR3nt: TGCGCCAGCAGCCCGCTCGCAGCGGATGGCCGGAGTGAGCAGTACTTC